Following are 28 T cell receptor beta chains from one sample sequenced in a study of Graves' ophthalmopathy and Graves' hyperthyroidism. For repertoire sequencing, the TCR beta CDR3 regions were amplified from RNA transcripts. Second-round multiplex PCR came after a first-round RT-PCR that employed HTBI primers. Via MiXCR, TCRdb re-called the multiplex PCR reads, giving one row per CDR3 protein. The sample records about 740,000 distinct CDR3 sequences, around 40% being singletons. Specimen: peripheral blood. These receptors were obtained from an adult man with Graves' ophthalmopathy.

The rearrangement links TRBV9 to TRBJ1-5; possibly TRBD1 for D (5 bases). The germline V gene has CDR1 SGDLS and CDR2 YYNGEE. The V end was cut by 3 bases, the J end by 3 bases, with 10 bases between. The CDR3 contains 14 residues. Here the CDR3 DNA reads TGTGCCAGCAGCGGGAGGGACTTCAATCAGCCCCAGCATTTT. It specifies CASSGRDFNQPQHF.

This clonotype was counted a few times. V is TRBV9 and J is TRBJ1-6; 11 bases match TRBD1. The germline V gene encodes CDR1 SGDLS and CDR2 YYNGEE. With 2 bases clipped from V and 8 bases from J, the junction kept 6 bases outside the gene matches. This CDR3 region has 16 residues. In DNA form, the CDR3 reads TGTGCCAGCAGCGTGACTCCGGGACAGGGGGATTCACCCCTCCACTTT. Protein sequence: CASSVTPGQGDSPLHF.

This clonotype was counted between two and nine times. This rearrangement joins TRBV11-2 to TRBJ2-7; D remains ambiguous. The CDR3 runs 15 residues. Looked up from germline, CDR1 is SGHAT and CDR2 is FQNNGV. The V end was cut by 5 bases, the J end by 4 bases, with 18 bases between. For the CDR3, the DNA is TGTGCCAGCAGCGCAAGACCCAGAATCGTGTACGAGCAGTACTTC. This sequence encodes CASSARPRIVYEQYF.

J is TRBJ2-7 and V is TRBV7-9; 8 nucleotides line up with TRBD2. Trimming took 6 bases from V and 6 from J; bases not matched to a gene: 10. The CDR3 sequence is 14 residues long. In germline, CDR1 is SEHNR, CDR2 FQNEAQ (reference sequence). Here the CDR3 reads CASSLSGISGEQYF. Written as DNA, the CDR3 is TGTGCCAGCAGTCTTAGCGGGATTAGTGGCGAGCAGTACTTC.

The chain joins TRBV29-1 to TRBJ2-3, with D uncertain. V gave up 8 bases and J gave up 4 bases, with 13 bases separating them. Germline V CDR1 and CDR2: SQVTM, ANQGSEA. The CDR3 has 12 residues. The CDR3, as DNA: TGCAGCTTTAGGCCCGGCGCAGATACGCAGTATTTT. Its translation: CSFRPGADTQYF.

This clonotype was seen once. J is TRBJ2-3 and V is TRBV10-3, with D possibly called TRBD1 or TRBD2 (6 bases each). Germline V gives CDR1 ENHRY, CDR2 SYGVKD. There are 15 residues in the CDR3. Trimming took 8 bases from V and 3 from J, leaving 18 bases between them. The CDR3 DNA reads as TGTGCCATCTCTGGTGGGGGGCTGCGGACAGATACGCAGTATTTT. Its protein is CAISGGGLRTDTQYF.

Only a few counts were recorded for this clonotype. The chain employs TRBV19 and TRBJ2-7; TRBD2 agrees at 8 bases. Germline CDR1 reads LNHDA; CDR2 reads SQIVND (reference sequence). The V and J ends lost 5 bases and 3 bases, in that order; junction bases with no gene match: 6. This CDR3 is 14 amino acids long. The CDR3 spells CASSVGSGVYEQYF. Written as DNA, the CDR3 is TGTGCCAGTAGTGTGGGTAGCGGGGTCTACGAGCAGTACTTC.

In its sample, this clonotype was seen many times. CDR3 sequence: CASSPGSNTGELFF. CDR3 bases: TGTGCCAGCAGCCCCGGGTCGAACACCGGGGAGCTGTTTTTT. The chain links TRBV13 to TRBJ2-2, with no clear D. The CDR3 sequence is 14 residues long. Germline V gene sequence: CDR1 PRHDT, CDR2 FYEKMQ (reference sequence). Trimming cost V 5 bases and J 0 bases, with 7 bases left between them.

This clonotype was seen at least ten times. The chain links TRBV20-1 to TRBJ1-3, with unresolved D. The V gene lost 3 bases and the J gene lost 4 bases, with 10 bases spanning the gap. Germline values: CDR1 DFQATT, CDR2 SNEGSKA (reference sequence). There are 13 residues in the CDR3. CDR3 nucleotides: TGCAGTGCTAGGGACGGACGGGGAAACACCATATATTTT. It specifies CSARDGRGNTIYF.

The chain links TRBV7-2 to TRBJ1-1; no clear D. V lost 3 bases, J lost 10 bases, and 6 bases lay in between. Germline V CDR1 and CDR2: SGHTA, FQGNSA. The CDR3 is 10 residues long. The CDR3 bases are TGTGCCAGCAGCTTCGGCAGAGCTTTCTTT. Translating it yields CASSFGRAFF.

This clonotype has a handful of counts. The germline gene is not matched at one end of the junction; a read error may be the cause. The rearrangement joins TRBV29-1 to TRBJ1-1, with 10 bases fitting TRBD1. The length of the CDR3 is 8 residues. Germline V gene lookup returns CDR1 SQVTM and CDR2 ANQGSEA. CDR3 in amino acids: CSVAGQGF. CDR3 coding DNA: TGCAGCGTTGCGGGACAGGGGTTT.

V is TRBV4-3 and J is TRBJ1-6; D uncertain. Trimming removed 4 bases at V and 2 bases at J, with 18 bases between. There are 18 residues in the CDR3. Germline CDR1 reads LGHNA; CDR2 reads YSLEER. CDR3 nucleotide sequence: TGCGCCAGCAGCCCAGCAACGGTCGAAGCTGCCTATAATTCACCCCTCCACTTT. Its protein is CASSPATVEAAYNSPLHF.

This clonotype was found a few times. The V and J genes are TRBV24-1 and TRBJ2-5; 10 positions agree with TRBD2. The V segment lost 3 bases and the J segment 5 bases; nucleotides outside the gene matches: 8. In germline, CDR1 is KGHDR, CDR2 SFDVKD. The CDR3 runs 16 residues. For the CDR3, the DNA is TGTGCCACCAGTGATAGGCTAGCGGGAGCGGAGGAGACCCAGTACTTC. This codes for CATSDRLAGAEETQYF.

The sample holds many counts of this clonotype. The chain carries TRBV5-8 and TRBJ2-6; D not resolved. The length of the CDR3 is 17 residues. Germline CDR1 reads SGHTS; CDR2 reads YDEGEE. Trimming cost V 0 bases and J 2 bases, with 12 bases left between them. CDR3: CASSLAPIGPGANVLTF. For the CDR3, the DNA is TGTGCCAGCAGCTTGGCCCCGATAGGGCCTGGGGCCAACGTCCTGACTTTC.

This clonotype was counted many times. The rearrangement joins TRBV15 to TRBJ2-5; D might be TRBD1 (6 bases). The CDR3 contains 16 residues. CDR1 and CDR2 (germline): LNHNV, YYDKDF (reference sequence). Trimming removed 0 bases at V and 7 bases at J, with 18 bases between. The DNA of the CDR3 is TGTGCCACCAGCAGAGAAGCAGGGGCCCAGGAAACGACCCAGTACTTC. Amino acid sequence: CATSREAGAQETTQYF.

Note on this clonotype: Possible read error: a much larger clone is one base away. The chain employs TRBV10-3 and TRBJ2-7; 14 nucleotides agree with TRBD2. The J segment lost 0 bases and the V segment lost 8 bases, leaving 6 bases of the junction unmatched. Germline V gives CDR1 ENHRY, CDR2 SYGVKD. This CDR3 region has 16 residues. CDR3 nucleotides: TGTGCCATCCGTGGACTAGCGGGGGGTCCCTCCTACGAGCAGTACTTC. Translated: CAIRGLAGGPSYEQYF.

The chain combines TRBV11-1 with TRBJ2-7; 10 positions agree with TRBD2. The CDR3 loop spans 15 amino acids. V lost 5 bases and J lost 3; bases outside the gene matches: 7. Germline V gives CDR1 SGHAT, CDR2 FQDESV (reference sequence). CDR3: CASSPLAGANYEQYF. The DNA for the CDR3 is TGTGCCAGCAGCCCCCTAGCGGGAGCGAACTACGAGCAGTACTTC.

This chain joins TRBV24-1 and TRBJ2-5; the D gene is possibly TRBD2 (6 bases). The CDR3 totals 14 residues. Germline loops: CDR1 KGHDR, CDR2 SFDVKD. V lost 4 bases to trimming and J lost 5 bases, with 13 bases between them. The CDR3 is CATSEGEERETQYF. CDR3 bases: TGTGCCACCAGTGAAGGGGAGGAACGGGAGACCCAGTACTTC.

This rearrangement joins TRBV2 to TRBJ2-5, with D maybe TRBD1 (7 bases). The germline V and J ends were trimmed by 10 bases and 4 bases, with 19 bases remaining between them. The CDR3 runs 14 residues. The germline V gene has CDR1 SNHLY and CDR2 FYNNEI. This CDR3 is CATKAGGRGETQYF. The CDR3 DNA follows: TGTGCCACCAAAGCAGGGGGGAGAGGAGAGACCCAGTACTTC. The full variable domain, completed using reference TRBV2 and TRBJ2-5, is EPEVTQTPSHQVTQMGQEVILRCVPISNHLYFYWYRQILGQKVEFLVSFYNNEISEKSEIFDDQFSVERPDGSNFTLKIRSTKLEDSAMYFCATKAGGRGETQYFGPGTRLLVL.

This clonotype was observed a few times. The chain couples TRBV6-5 to TRBJ1-5; the D is unclear. The CDR3 covers 12 residues. Germline V lookup: CDR1 MNHEY, CDR2 SVGAGI. V lost 5 bases to trimming and J lost 10 bases, with 12 bases between them. CDR3 DNA: TGTGCCAGCAGTGAAGGAGGAGGACCCCAGCATTTT. Protein: CASSEGGGPQHF.

The chain links TRBV25-1 to TRBJ2-5; 8 nucleotides agree with TRBD2. The germline gives CDR1 MGHDK, CDR2 SYGVNS. V trimming: 6 bases; J trimming: 1 base; junction bases outside the gene matches: 4. This CDR3 is built from 14 residues. Written as DNA, the CDR3 is TGTGCCAGCAGAAGAGCGGGAGTCCAAGAGACCCAGTACTTC. Its translation: CASRRAGVQETQYF.

At least ten counts were recorded for this clonotype. The chain combines TRBV15 with TRBJ1-1; D is unresolved. Per germline, CDR1 LNHNV and CDR2 YYDKDF (reference sequence). Trimming pared 5 bases from V and 0 bases from J, leaving 10 bases between. CDR3 length: 14 residues. The CDR3: CATSLGIMNTEAFF. CDR3 DNA sequence: TGTGCCACCAGCCTCGGTATTATGAACACTGAAGCTTTCTTT.

CDR3 nucleotides: TGTGCCAGCAGTTACCGGACTAGCGGGGGCCCCTACGAGCAGTACTTC. Its protein product is CASSYRTSGGPYEQYF. The V gene is TRBV6-5, the J gene TRBJ2-7; TRBD2 matches at 13 bases. The CDR3 contains 16 residues. Germline loops: CDR1 MNHEY, CDR2 SVGAGI. Trimming cost V 2 bases and J 2 bases; bases outside gene matches: 3.

The gene calls are TRBV19 and TRBJ1-2, with 8 bases matching TRBD1. V lost 6 bases and J lost 3; bases outside the gene matches: 12. The CDR3 consists of 16 residues. The germline V gene has CDR1 LNHDA and CDR2 SQIVND (reference sequence). The CDR3 loop is CASSLPGQGRDYGYTF. Written as DNA, the CDR3 is TGTGCCAGTAGCCTACCCGGACAGGGTCGCGACTATGGCTACACCTTC.

This clonotype was seen a handful of times. The chain carries TRBV20-1 and TRBJ1-1; 10 bases line up with TRBD1. With 3 bases clipped from V and 4 bases from J, the junction kept 5 bases outside the gene matches. Germline loops: CDR1 DFQATT, CDR2 SNEGSKA (reference sequence). The CDR3 is made up of 14 amino acids. The CDR3: CSARTGGESTEAFF. The CDR3 DNA reads as TGCAGTGCTAGGACAGGGGGCGAGAGCACTGAAGCTTTCTTT.

This clonotype was seen a handful of times. The junction does not match germline at one end; this may be a read error. The chain combines TRBV7-9 with TRBJ2-7; D perhaps matches TRBD2 (6 bases). Germline CDR1 and CDR2: SEHNR and FQNEAQ (reference sequence). This CDR3 spans 14 amino acids. CDR3 residues: CASSQGDLRIEQYF. The CDR3 coding sequence is TGCGCCAGCAGCCAAGGGGACTTACGTATAGAGCAGTACTTC.

In its sample, this clonotype was seen many times. The chain joins TRBV7-2 to TRBJ1-6; tentatively, D is TRBD1 (5 bases). The CDR3 has 14 amino acids. V lost 2 bases and J lost 9, with 11 bases in between. From germline, CDR1 is SGHTA and CDR2 FQGNSA. This chain's CDR3 is CASSLISRGSPLHF. Here the CDR3 DNA reads TGTGCCAGCAGCTTAATTAGTAGGGGTTCACCCCTCCACTTT.

The chain has TRBV25-1 and TRBJ1-1, with D hard to call. Germline CDR1 MGHDK, CDR2 SYGVNS. The CDR3 is 14 residues long. V dropped 1 base and J dropped 1 base, with 7 bases sitting between them. This CDR3 reads CASSEWVRNTEAFF. CDR3 sequence (DNA): TGTGCCAGCAGTGAATGGGTTCGGAACACTGAAGCTTTCTTT.